Listed here are 18 T cell receptor beta chains from one sample, sequenced in a study of CD8 T cells in Susac syndrome. A quantity of 0.5 to 1 ug RNA underwent reverse transcription using random hexamers. TCRdb re-called the immunoSEQ multiplex PCR reads through MiXCR, storing one row per CDR3 protein. The profile covers 40,000 to 55,000 distinct CDR3 sequences, with 93% appearing a single time and roughly 0.5% taken by the ten largest. Sequencing was carried out using CD8+ T cells from PBMCs. These receptors originate from a human donor with multiple sclerosis.

This chain connects TRBV9 to TRBJ1-1; a possible D gene is TRBD1 (5 bases). Per the germline V gene, CDR1 is SGDLS and CDR2 is YYNGEE. The V gene lost 0 bases and the J gene lost 1 base, with 10 bases spanning the gap. This CDR3 region has 15 residues. CDR3: CASSVGGAPNTEAFF. The CDR3 DNA reads TGTGCCAGCAGCGTAGGAGGGGCTCCGAACACTGAAGCTTTCTTT.

The CDR3 DNA reads as TGTGCCAGCAGTTTAGCCGGGCCCGGGGGCGAGCAGTACTTC. Translation gives CASSLAGPGGEQYF. The gene calls are TRBV12-3 or TRBV12-4 and TRBJ2-7; D might be TRBD2 (6 bases). This CDR3 spans 14 amino acids. V lost 0 bases and J 6 bases, leaving 12 bases between the germline ends.

The rearrangement links TRBV19 to TRBJ1-5; D ambiguous. V lost 3 bases to trimming and J lost 0 bases, with 9 bases between them. Looked up from germline, CDR1 is LNHDA and CDR2 is SQIVND (reference sequence). This CDR3 region has 15 residues. The CDR3 sequence: CASSIASYSNQPQHF. In DNA, the CDR3 is TGTGCCAGTAGTATTGCCAGTTATAGCAATCAGCCCCAGCATTTT.

The chain employs TRBV4-3 and TRBJ2-3, with D tentatively TRBD1 (6 bases). Germline assignment: CDR1 LGHNA and CDR2 YSLEER. Deletions cut 1 base from V and 0 bases from J, with 11 bases between. The CDR3 covers 16 residues. CDR3: CASSQALGGSTDTQYF. In DNA, the CDR3 is TGCGCCAGCAGCCAAGCCTTAGGGGGAAGCACAGATACGCAGTATTTT.

This sequence joins TRBV20-1 and TRBJ2-1; D might be TRBD1 (7 bases). Germline V lookup: CDR1 DFQATT, CDR2 SNEGSKA (reference sequence). The ends were cut back, 5 bases at V and 1 base at J, with 12 bases in the middle. The CDR3 contains 14 residues. CDR3 DNA sequence: TGCAGTGCTCGACAGGGAGGTTCCTACAATGAGCAGTTCTTC. Its protein is CSARQGGSYNEQFF.

V usage is TRBV7-3 and J usage is TRBJ2-5, with a tentative D call TRBD2 (6 bases). The V gene lost 4 bases and the J gene lost 4 bases, with 19 bases spanning the gap. The CDR3 is 16 residues long. Germline-derived CDR1 and CDR2 are SGHTA and FQGTGA. For the CDR3, the DNA is TGTGCCAGCAGCTATTACGGCCAGGGAGGCCGAGAGACCCAGTACTTC. This gives the protein CASSYYGQGGRETQYF.

V usage is TRBV5-6 and J usage is TRBJ2-1, with a possible D match to TRBD2 (7 bases). The length of the CDR3 is 15 residues. The V and J ends lost 2 bases and 2 bases respectively, with 11 bases between them. In germline, CDR1 is SGHDT, CDR2 YYEEEE. CDR3 sequence reads: CASSLGGGPYNEQFF. The CDR3 nucleotides are TGTGCCAGCAGCTTAGGCGGGGGCCCCTACAATGAGCAGTTCTTC.

The genes are TRBV7-9 and TRBJ2-3, with 8 nucleotides matching TRBD1. This CDR3 is built from 15 residues. Germline assignment: CDR1 SEHNR and CDR2 FQNEAQ (reference sequence). V trimming: 5 bases; J trimming: 2 bases; junction bases outside the gene matches: 6. The CDR3 loop reads CASSPRTGHTDTQYF. The CDR3 DNA sequence: TGTGCCAGCAGCCCCAGGACAGGGCACACAGATACGCAGTATTTT.

The chain employs TRBV29-1 and TRBJ2-1; weak D call: TRBD2 (5 bases). This CDR3 is built from 14 residues. CDR1 SQVTM and CDR2 ANQGSEA come from the germline V gene. V was shortened by 3 bases and J by 5 bases, with 14 bases between the two germline ends. CDR3 sequence (DNA): TGCAGCGTTGACGATGGACTGGCGAACAATGAGCAGTTCTTC. Protein sequence: CSVDDGLANNEQFF.

The count of this clonotype is one. The chain carries TRBV2 and TRBJ2-3, with D unclear. This CDR3 comprises 14 residues. Per the germline V gene, CDR1 is SNHLY and CDR2 is FYNNEI. Between the trimmed V and J ends, which lost 2 bases and 1 base, there was a span of 7 bases. In DNA, the CDR3 is TGTGCCAGCAGTGAAAGCCCCCGCACAGATACGCAGTATTTT. This sequence encodes CASSESPRTDTQYF.

This sequence joins TRBV6-1 and TRBJ2-7, with TRBD2 identical over 14 bases. Germline V lookup: CDR1 MNHNS, CDR2 SASEGT. The ends lost 3 bases at V and 2 bases at J; junction bases unmatched: 6. The length of the CDR3 is 17 residues. In DNA, the CDR3 is TGTGCCAGCAGTGACAGACTAGCGGGGGGGCTAACCTACGAGCAGTACTTC. Amino acid sequence: CASSDRLAGGLTYEQYF.

CDR3 sequence: CASSLVRRGNTEAFF. The CDR3 nucleotides read TGTGCCAGCAGCTTAGTTCGTCGGGGGAACACTGAAGCTTTCTTT. V gene TRBV13 combines with J gene TRBJ1-1; D is undetermined. The ends were cut back, 1 base at V and 1 base at J, with 10 bases in the middle. Germline assignment: CDR1 PRHDT and CDR2 FYEKMQ (reference sequence). The CDR3 spans 15 residues.

This clonotype was counted once. The rearrangement joins TRBV4-2 to TRBJ2-5, with TRBD2 matching 9 bases. The CDR3 is 17 amino acids. The germline gives CDR1 LGHNA, CDR2 YNFKEQ. The trim removed 0 bases at V and 4 bases at J, leaving 9 bases unmatched. The CDR3 region is CASSQDRGGGDGETQYF. The CDR3 bases are TGTGCCAGCAGCCAAGATCGTGGCGGGGGGGATGGAGAGACCCAGTACTTC.

This clonotype has only one observation. This chain joins TRBV13 and TRBJ1-1, with TRBD1 matching 8 bases. The CDR3 runs to 14 residues. The junction had 1 base not matched to a gene; V was cut back by 4 bases and J by 0 bases. Germline loops: CDR1 PRHDT, CDR2 FYEKMQ (reference sequence). In DNA, the CDR3 is TGTGCCAGCAGCTCGGGACAGGTGAACACTGAAGCTTTCTTT. Translating it yields CASSSGQVNTEAFF.

The V and J genes are TRBV28 and TRBJ2-7; TRBD1 matches at 11 bases. Per germline, CDR1 MDHEN and CDR2 SYDVKM. J was trimmed by 6 bases and V by 6 bases; bases with no gene match: 7. The CDR3 extends over 14 amino acids. CDR3 protein: CASRWGQGGTEQYF. The CDR3 nucleotides read TGTGCCAGCAGGTGGGGACAGGGGGGGACCGAGCAGTACTTC.

V gene TRBV7-3 combines with J gene TRBJ2-1; D might be TRBD1 or TRBD2, each matching 5 bases. This CDR3 comprises 15 residues. V lost 4 bases and J 7 bases, leaving 17 bases between the germline ends. Germline V CDR1 and CDR2: SGHTA, FQGTGA. The DNA for the CDR3 is TGTGCCAGCAGCTGGGGGACGGGGAAGCTGAATGAGCAGTTCTTC. It translates to CASSWGTGKLNEQFF. The full variable domain, in which reference TRBV7-3 and TRBJ2-1 provide the parts outside the CDR3, is GAGVSQTPSNKVTEKGKYVELRCDPISGHTALYWYRQSLGQGPEFLIYFQGTGAADDSGLPNDRFFAVRPEGSVSTLKIQRTERGDSAVYLCASSWGTGKLNEQFFGPGTRLTVL.

This clonotype occurred once. The chain joins TRBV30 to TRBJ1-1; no reliable D call. Trimming shortened V by 3 bases and J by 1 base, and 9 bases separated the two germline ends. The CDR3 sequence is 13 residues long. Germline values: CDR1 GTSNPN, CDR2 SVGIG (reference sequence). CDR3 in amino acids: CAWRRHSNTEAFF. CDR3 nucleotides: TGTGCCTGGAGGAGACACTCGAACACTGAAGCTTTCTTT.

The rearrangement uses TRBV28 and TRBJ1-4; tentatively, D is TRBD1 (6 bases). Looked up from germline, CDR1 is MDHEN and CDR2 is SYDVKM. The CDR3 totals 14 residues. Trimming took off 3 bases at V and 5 bases at J, with 10 bases between the two ends. DNA for the CDR3: TGTGCCAGCAGTTTCGACAGGAGCAATGAAAAACTGTTTTTT. It specifies CASSFDRSNEKLFF.